These 26 T cell receptor beta chains were sequenced from one sample in a study of blood T cell repertoires in COVID-19. The protocol was immunoSEQ multiplex PCR, while the TCRdb copy is restricted to in-frame clones and leaves out a portion. The table has 140,000 or so clones, over 70% seen once. Sequencing input: peripheral blood. Receptors were obtained from a woman in her 50s with acute or convalescent COVID-19.

CDR3 bases: TGTGCCTGTTCCCAAGCGGGGGGGGTGGAGACCCAGTACTTC. As protein: CACSQAGGVETQYF. The chain combines TRBV30 with TRBJ2-5; 10 bases match TRBD2. V was clipped by 6 bases and J by 5 bases; unmatched bases: 9. Germline V lookup: CDR1 GTSNPN, CDR2 SVGIG (reference sequence). This CDR3 comprises 14 residues.

The chain employs TRBV12-5 and TRBJ2-6; D is possibly TRBD2 (6 bases). V lost 6 bases to trimming and J lost 0 bases, with 21 bases between them. The CDR3 is made up of 19 amino acids. Germline V gene data show CDR1 as LGHNT and CDR2 as FRNRAP. The CDR3 sequence is CASGYGEGRSGSGANVLTF. In nucleotides, the CDR3 is TGTGCTAGTGGCTACGGAGAGGGGAGGTCCGGCTCTGGGGCCAACGTCCTGACTTTC. The entire variable domain, with the rest obtained from reference TRBV12-5 and TRBJ2-6, is as follows: DARVTQTPRHKVTEMGQEVTMRCQPILGHNTVFWYRQTMMQGLELLAYFRNRAPLDDSGMPKDRFSAEMPDATLATLKIQPSEPRDSAVYFCASGYGEGRSGSGANVLTFGAGSRLTVL.

The V call is TRBV9, the J call TRBJ1-1; D uncertain. This CDR3 is built from 13 residues. V shed 0 bases and J shed 3 bases, with 6 bases lying between them. Germline CDR1 and CDR2: SGDLS and YYNGEE. The CDR3 DNA follows: TGTGCCAGCAGCGTAGAGTCAGACACTGAAGCTTTCTTT. This sequence encodes CASSVESDTEAFF. Combining the CDR3 with reference TRBV9 and TRBJ1-1 gives the whole variable domain DSGVTQTPKHLITATGQRVTLRCSPRSGDLSVYWYQQSLDQGLQFLIQYYNGEERAKGNILERFSAQQFPDLHSELNLSSLELGDSALYFCASSVESDTEAFFGQGTRLTVV.

This clone was observed once. The chain employs TRBV3-1 (or the pseudogene TRBV3-2) and TRBJ1-3; perhaps TRBD1 as D (6 bases). The germline gives CDR1 LGHDT, CDR2 YNNKEL (reference sequence). V was trimmed by 2 bases and J by 2 bases, leaving 7 bases between them. CDR3 length: 14 amino acids. CDR3 sequence (DNA): TGTGCCAGCAGCCAACAGGGGACTGGAAACACCATATATTTT. Its protein is CASSQQGTGNTIYF.

V gene TRBV5-6 combines with J gene TRBJ2-1, with 10 positions matching TRBD2. Germline V gene lookup returns CDR1 SGHDT and CDR2 YYEEEE. This CDR3 has 16 amino acids. V gave up 2 bases and J gave up 8 bases; unmatched junction bases: 10. CDR3 amino acids: CASSFLAGGPGHEQFF. CDR3 coding DNA: TGTGCCAGCAGCTTTTTAGCGGGAGGACCGGGGCATGAGCAGTTCTTC.

The chain carries TRBV5-1 and TRBJ2-1; 8 bases agree with TRBD2. Germline trimming cut 1 base from V and 4 bases from J; bases unmatched to any gene: 4. The CDR3 is 15 amino acids. Looked up from germline, CDR1 is SGHRS and CDR2 is YFSETQ. In DNA form, the CDR3 reads TGCGCCAGCAGCTTGACTAGCGGATCGTACAATGAGCAGTTCTTC. This encodes CASSLTSGSYNEQFF.

This clone was counted once. V is TRBV7-8 and J is TRBJ1-5; D not resolved. This CDR3 has 15 amino acids. The V end lost 2 bases, the J end lost 12 bases, and 20 bases lay between the germline ends. Germline V gene data show CDR1 as SGHVS and CDR2 as FQNEAQ. CDR3: CASSLLRVPMVYQHF. The CDR3 DNA follows: TGTGCCAGCAGCTTACTCCGGGTCCCCATGGTTTACCAGCATTTT.

The CDR3 DNA reads TGTGCCACCAGTGACTCACAGGGCAGCCCTAATGAAAAACTGTTTTTT. This codes for CATSDSQGSPNEKLFF. The rearrangement uses TRBV24-1 and TRBJ1-4, with D possibly TRBD1 on 6 matching bases. CDR1 is KGHDR and CDR2 is SFDVKD in the germline V gene. CDR3 length: 16 residues. Trimming left V 4 bases short and J 3 bases short, with 14 bases between.

V is TRBV5-6 and J is TRBJ1-2, with no clear D. From germline, CDR1 is SGHDT and CDR2 YYEEEE. The CDR3 spans 14 residues. With 4 bases removed from V and 4 bases from J, the gap between germline ends came to 14 bases. CDR3: CASSRAGPSYGYTF. In DNA form, the CDR3 reads TGTGCCAGCAGCCGAGCGGGTCCTTCCTATGGCTACACCTTC.

CDR3 in amino acids: CASSTSGSSYNEQFF. The CDR3 DNA follows: TGTGCCAGCAGCACCTCCGGGTCCTCCTACAATGAGCAGTTCTTC. This sequence joins TRBV7-3 and TRBJ2-1; no clear D. The CDR3 spans 15 residues. Germline V gene sequence: CDR1 SGHTA, CDR2 FQGTGA. With 5 bases removed from V and 0 bases from J, the gap between germline ends came to 11 bases.

This chain links TRBV28 with TRBJ1-6; 9 bases match TRBD1. Losses at the gene ends were 7 bases for V and 3 bases for J; bases not matched to a gene: 19. The CDR3 is 20 amino acids. Per germline, CDR1 MDHEN and CDR2 SYDVKM. The CDR3 reads CASTPMSGTGRFNYNSPLHF. The DNA for the CDR3 is TGTGCCAGCACCCCAATGTCTGGGACAGGGCGCTTTAACTATAATTCACCCCTCCACTTT.

The V and J genes are TRBV7-2 and TRBJ1-2; 11 bases align to TRBD1. V was clipped by 6 bases and J by 7 bases; unmatched bases: 4. The germline V gene has CDR1 SGHTA and CDR2 FQGNSA. This CDR3 region has 13 residues. CDR3 region: CASRGTGGAGYTF. In DNA, the CDR3 is TGTGCCAGCAGGGGGACAGGGGGTGCTGGCTACACCTTC.

This clone has a handful of counts. J is TRBJ2-1 and V is TRBV5-1, with 8 bases aligning to TRBD1. Germline V gene sequence: CDR1 SGHRS, CDR2 YFSETQ. The CDR3 runs 15 residues. V lost 0 bases, J lost 3 bases, and 2 bases stayed unmatched. CDR3 nucleotide sequence: TGCGCCAGCAGCTTGGACGGGACAGGCTACAATGAGCAGTTCTTC. Its translation is CASSLDGTGYNEQFF.

The chain employs TRBV25-1 and TRBJ2-7; tentatively, D is TRBD2 (6 bases). V lost 5 bases, J lost 2 bases, and 16 bases lay in between. The germline CDR1 and CDR2 sequences are MGHDK and SYGVNS. CDR3 length: 15 residues. In DNA form, the CDR3 reads TGTGCCAGCAGTCCATGGAACCGGGGGACCTACGAGCAGTACTTC. It encodes CASSPWNRGTYEQYF.

CDR3 protein: CASSNPGVAAFF. The CDR3 coding sequence is TGTGCCAGCAGTAACCCAGGGGTTGCAGCTTTCTTT. This chain links TRBV6-6 with TRBJ1-1; D possibly corresponds to TRBD1 (6 bases). Trimming left V 5 bases short and J 10 bases short, with 14 bases between. CDR1 and CDR2 from the germline V gene are MNHNY and SVGAGI (reference sequence). The CDR3 is 12 residues long.

As DNA, the CDR3 is TGTGCCAGCAGCTTTCCCGCCAGGGCGGATGGCTACACCTTC. Translating it yields CASSFPARADGYTF. The chain has TRBV7-3 and TRBJ1-2; weak D call: TRBD1 (5 bases). This CDR3 comprises 14 residues. The V and J ends lost 3 bases and 6 bases respectively, with 14 bases between them. Germline-derived CDR1 and CDR2 are SGHTA and FQGTGA.

This CDR3 reads CASSLVLSGEQYF. For the CDR3, the DNA is TGTGCCAGCAGTTTAGTTCTCTCCGGCGAGCAGTACTTC. The V gene is TRBV27, the J gene TRBJ2-7; D is undetermined. Germline V gene sequence: CDR1 MNHEY, CDR2 SMNVEV (reference sequence). The V gene lost 2 bases and the J gene lost 6 bases, with 11 bases spanning the gap. The CDR3 loop spans 13 amino acids.

This clone appeared a few times. The chain employs TRBV12-3 or TRBV12-4 and TRBJ1-1, with D hard to call. The CDR3 is made up of 13 amino acids. V was trimmed by 3 bases and J by 3 bases, leaving 8 bases between them. Written as DNA, the CDR3 is TGTGCCAGCAGTTTTACGCGGGACACTGAAGCTTTCTTT. Translating it yields CASSFTRDTEAFF.

In its sample, this clone was seen once. The chain couples TRBV29-1 to TRBJ1-6; D perhaps matches TRBD1 (6 bases). The CDR3 consists of 15 residues. Germline values: CDR1 SQVTM, CDR2 ANQGSEA. The ends were cut back, 7 bases at V and 7 bases at J, with 20 bases in the middle. The CDR3 is CSARPELRGNSPLHF. CDR3 DNA: TGCAGCGCGCGGCCAGAATTAAGGGGGAATTCACCCCTCCACTTT.

The chain employs TRBV5-1 and TRBJ2-3; TRBD2 matches 8 bases. CDR3 length: 17 amino acids. The germline V gene encodes CDR1 SGHRS and CDR2 YFSETQ. V shed 0 bases, J shed 5 bases, and the junction held 11 bases outside the gene matches. CDR3 bases: TGCGCCAGCAGCTTGGCCGGGACTAGGTCGGCTCGAGATACGCAGTATTTT. It codes for CASSLAGTRSARDTQYF.

This clone was found once. The chain has TRBV2 and TRBJ2-7; 7 positions agree with TRBD1. CDR3 length equals 14 residues. V dropped 6 bases and J dropped 2; count of bases not matched to a gene: 7. Germline CDR1 and CDR2: SNHLY and FYNNEI. DNA for the CDR3: TGTGCCAGCAGCGAGACAGGGTACGCCTACGAGCAGTACTTC. It codes for CASSETGYAYEQYF.

The rearrangement joins TRBV27 to TRBJ2-5, with D maybe TRBD2 (6 bases). V lost 3 bases, J lost 1 base, and 12 bases lay in between. The germline V gene encodes CDR1 MNHEY and CDR2 SMNVEV (reference sequence). The CDR3 contains 15 residues. Here the CDR3 DNA reads TGTGCCAGCAGTTTGTGGGGGAGGCGCCAAGAGACCCAGTACTTC. Translation gives CASSLWGRRQETQYF.

The J gene is TRBJ1-5, the V gene TRBV28; 9 bases line up with TRBD1. V dropped 6 bases and J dropped 7; count of bases not matched to a gene: 10. The germline V gene has CDR1 MDHEN and CDR2 SYDVKM. The CDR3 runs to 15 residues. CDR3 nucleotide sequence: TGTGCCAGCAGGGCACAGGGGGCGGGCGGACAGCCCCAGCATTTT. As protein: CASRAQGAGGQPQHF.

This clone was picked up one time. The chain is built from TRBV11-1 and TRBJ2-3, with 11 bases aligning to TRBD2. CDR1 is SGHAT, CDR2 FQDESV, per germline (reference sequence). V shed 4 bases, J shed 2 bases, and the junction held 5 bases outside the gene matches. This CDR3 is built from 16 residues. The DNA of the CDR3 is TGTGCCAGCAGCTCGGGGACTAGCGGCTACACAGATACGCAGTATTTT. It codes for CASSSGTSGYTDTQYF.

This chain connects TRBV18 to TRBJ1-2; tentative D call: TRBD1 (6 bases). The V end was cut by 0 bases, the J end by 3 bases, with 14 bases between. CDR3 length: 16 residues. Looked up from germline, CDR1 is KGHSH and CDR2 is LQKENI. CDR3 region: CASSPPAGGLDYGYTF. The DNA for the CDR3 is TGTGCCAGCTCACCACCGGCCGGGGGGCTGGACTATGGCTACACCTTC.

The chain combines TRBV6-1 with TRBJ2-2; D possibly corresponds to TRBD1 (7 bases). V lost 3 bases, J lost 5 bases, and 10 bases lay in between. The germline V gene encodes CDR1 MNHNS and CDR2 SASEGT. The CDR3 extends over 14 amino acids. CDR3: CASSDRGATGELFF. CDR3 DNA sequence: TGTGCCAGCAGTGACAGGGGGGCAACCGGGGAGCTGTTTTTT.